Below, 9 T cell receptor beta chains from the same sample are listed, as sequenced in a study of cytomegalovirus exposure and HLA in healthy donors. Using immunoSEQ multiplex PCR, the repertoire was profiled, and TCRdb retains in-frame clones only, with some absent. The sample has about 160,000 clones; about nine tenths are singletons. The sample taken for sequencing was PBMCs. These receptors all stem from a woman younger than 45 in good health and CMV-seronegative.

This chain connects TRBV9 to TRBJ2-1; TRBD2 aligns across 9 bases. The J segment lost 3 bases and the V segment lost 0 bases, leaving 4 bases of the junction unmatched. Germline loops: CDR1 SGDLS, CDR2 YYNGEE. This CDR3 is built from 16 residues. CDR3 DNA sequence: TGTGCCAGCAGCGTAGGACCTAGCGGGGACTACAATGAGCAGTTCTTC. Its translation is CASSVGPSGDYNEQFF.

CDR3 DNA: TGTGCCTGGAGTGTGGGGGGTAGGCCTGGAAACACCATATATTTT. Translation: CAWSVGGRPGNTIYF. The rearrangement joins TRBV30 to TRBJ1-3; a possible D gene is TRBD1 (5 bases). Trimming took 0 bases from V and 2 from J, leaving 11 bases between them. Per germline, CDR1 GTSNPN and CDR2 SVGIG (reference sequence). The CDR3 sequence is 15 residues long.

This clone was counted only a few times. Here the CDR3 DNA reads TGCAGCGTTGAGTGGGAGAACACTGAAGCTTTCTTT. This translates into CSVEWENTEAFF. This rearrangement joins TRBV29-1 to TRBJ1-1; D is uncertain. The CDR3 totals 12 residues. The V gene's germline CDR1 is SQVTM and CDR2 ANQGSEA. V lost 3 bases to trimming and J lost 1 base, with 6 bases between them.

The CDR3 here is CASFSYYGYTF. The CDR3, as DNA: TGTGCCAGCTTTAGCTACTATGGCTACACCTTC. This chain connects TRBV27 to TRBJ1-2; D unclear. Germline-derived CDR1 and CDR2 are MNHEY and SMNVEV (reference sequence). Trimming shortened V by 8 bases and J by 3 bases, and 7 bases separated the two germline ends. The CDR3 runs to 11 residues.

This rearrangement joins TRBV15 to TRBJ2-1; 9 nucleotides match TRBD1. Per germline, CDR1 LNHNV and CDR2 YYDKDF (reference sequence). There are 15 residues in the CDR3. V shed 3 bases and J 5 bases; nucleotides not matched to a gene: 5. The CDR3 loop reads CATSSSRQGDNEQFF. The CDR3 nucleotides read TGTGCCACCAGCAGTTCTAGACAGGGGGACAATGAGCAGTTCTTC.

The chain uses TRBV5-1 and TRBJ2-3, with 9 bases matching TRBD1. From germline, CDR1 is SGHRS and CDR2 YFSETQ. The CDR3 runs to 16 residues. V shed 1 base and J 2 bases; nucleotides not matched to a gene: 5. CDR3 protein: CASSLFGTGYTDTQYF. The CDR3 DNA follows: TGCGCCAGCAGCTTGTTCGGGACAGGGTACACAGATACGCAGTATTTT.

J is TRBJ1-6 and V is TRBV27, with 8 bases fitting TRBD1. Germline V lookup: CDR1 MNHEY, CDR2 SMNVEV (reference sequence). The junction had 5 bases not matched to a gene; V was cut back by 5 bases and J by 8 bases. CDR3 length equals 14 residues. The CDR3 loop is CASSHRDRYSPLHF. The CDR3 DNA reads TGTGCCAGCAGTCACCGGGACAGGTATTCACCCCTCCACTTT.

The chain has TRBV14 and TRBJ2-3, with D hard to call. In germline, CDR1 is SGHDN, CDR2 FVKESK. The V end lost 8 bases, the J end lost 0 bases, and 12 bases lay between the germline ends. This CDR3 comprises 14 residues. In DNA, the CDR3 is TGTGCCAGCGAGTCCCACACTAGCACAGATACGCAGTATTTT. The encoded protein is CASESHTSTDTQYF.

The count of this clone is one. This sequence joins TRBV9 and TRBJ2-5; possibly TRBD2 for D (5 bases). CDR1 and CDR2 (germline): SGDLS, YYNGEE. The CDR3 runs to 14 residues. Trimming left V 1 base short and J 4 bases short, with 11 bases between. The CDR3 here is CASSVLASTETQYF. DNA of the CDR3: TGTGCCAGCAGCGTATTAGCGTCCACAGAGACCCAGTACTTC.